This passage covers 26 T cell receptor beta chains from one sample sequenced in a study of blood T cells in healthy people across ages. A second about 6 to 12 cycle PCR used barcoded and J-beta primers. TCRdb used MiXCR to reprocess the 5' RACE reads, holding one entry per CDR3 protein. This table holds roughly 500,000 distinct CDR3 sequences, 27% found once. Sequencing was carried out using blood. These receptors originate from a woman in her 70s in good health.

In this sample, this clonotype turned up a few times. A read error is likely, as this CDR3 ends without the conserved phenylalanine or tryptophan. The chain has TRBV5-8 and TRBJ1-4, with 7 bases identical to TRBD1. The V gene end was trimmed by 2 bases and the J gene end by 6 bases; junction bases not matched to a gene: 4. The CDR3 totals 14 residues. The germline V gene encodes CDR1 SGHTS and CDR2 YDEGEE. The CDR3 here is CASSFRGVDEKLFL. CDR3 DNA: TGTGCCAGCAGCTTCAGGGGGGTTGATGAAAAACTGTTTCTT.

This clonotype was counted between two and nine times. The V and J genes are TRBV15 and TRBJ1-2; D unresolved. CDR3 length: 13 amino acids. The germline V gene has CDR1 LNHNV and CDR2 YYDKDF (reference sequence). Trimming left V 3 bases short and J 6 bases short, with 11 bases between. The CDR3 loop is CATSSGLENGYTF. CDR3 in DNA: TGTGCCACCAGCAGTGGTTTGGAGAATGGCTACACCTTC.

The V and J genes are TRBV11-3 and TRBJ2-5, with 8 bases matching TRBD2. This CDR3 contains 14 residues. J lost 2 bases, V lost 7 bases, and 6 bases had no gene match. Germline V CDR1 and CDR2: SGHNT, YENEEA. The CDR3 bases are TGTGCCAGCACCGTCCGGGGGGGTCAAGAGACCCAGTACTTC. Protein sequence: CASTVRGGQETQYF.

The sample holds a few counts of this clonotype. The rearrangement joins TRBV3-1 to TRBJ2-7, with 8 bases fitting TRBD2. Germline V gene data show CDR1 as LGHDT and CDR2 as YNNKEL (reference sequence). This CDR3 comprises 15 residues. The J segment lost 2 bases and the V segment lost 6 bases, leaving 9 bases of the junction unmatched. The CDR3 region is CASSPDAGGTYEQYF. CDR3 in DNA: TGTGCCAGCAGTCCCGATGCGGGGGGAACCTACGAGCAGTACTTC.

The chain carries TRBV7-2 and TRBJ2-5; D might be TRBD1 (5 bases). Trimming took 5 bases from V and 5 from J, leaving 15 bases between them. This CDR3 is built from 14 residues. Looked up from germline, CDR1 is SGHTA and CDR2 is FQGNSA. The CDR3: CASSIRQGQETQYF. CDR3 nucleotide sequence: TGTGCCAGCAGCATAAGGCAGGGTCAGGAGACCCAGTACTTC.

This clonotype came up a few times. The chain couples TRBV3-1 to TRBJ1-1; D ambiguous. The germline CDR1 and CDR2 sequences are LGHDT and YNNKEL (reference sequence). The V end was cut by 5 bases, the J end by 4 bases, with 11 bases between. The CDR3 covers 13 residues. DNA of the CDR3: TGTGCCAGCAGCTCTTCGAACCCCACTGAAGCTTTCTTT. The encoded protein is CASSSSNPTEAFF.

This clonotype was detected only a few times. This chain joins TRBV3-1 and TRBJ2-7; 9 bases agree with TRBD1. The CDR3 runs 14 residues. V was pared by 0 bases and J by 5 bases, with 2 bases of the junction left unmatched. Germline values: CDR1 LGHDT, CDR2 YNNKEL (reference sequence). The CDR3, as DNA: TGTGCCAGCAGCCAAGATTGGACAGGGGACGAGCAGTACTTC. This codes for CASSQDWTGDEQYF.

This clonotype turned up a few times. J is TRBJ2-5 and V is TRBV20-1; the match to TRBD2 covers 7 bases. The length of the CDR3 is 15 residues. Germline CDR1 is DFQATT and CDR2 is SNEGSKA (reference sequence). The V segment lost 6 bases and the J segment 2 bases; nucleotides outside the gene matches: 12. CDR3 residues: CSARPAGDIQETQYF. The CDR3 DNA follows: TGCAGTGCAAGACCGGCGGGGGATATACAAGAGACCCAGTACTTC.

In this sample, this clonotype turned up a few times. This sequence joins TRBV7-2 and TRBJ1-3; D is unclear. V gave up 3 bases and J gave up 0 bases, with 6 bases separating them. The CDR3 totals 14 residues. Germline CDR1 is SGHTA and CDR2 is FQGNSA. The CDR3 reads CASSFRSSGNTIYF. CDR3 DNA: TGTGCCAGCAGCTTTCGCAGCTCTGGAAACACCATATATTTT. The whole variable domain, remainder taken from reference TRBV7-2 and TRBJ1-3, is GAGVSQSPSNKVTEKGKDVELRCDPISGHTALYWYRQSLGQGLEFLIYFQGNSAPDKSGLPSDRFSAERTGGSVSTLTIQRTQQEDSAVYLCASSFRSSGNTIYFGEGSWLTVV.

J is TRBJ1-1 and V is TRBV10-3, with 11 nucleotides matching TRBD1. Trimming took 10 bases from V and 7 from J; bases not matched to a gene: 5. Germline loops: CDR1 ENHRY, CDR2 SYGVKD. The CDR3 contains 12 residues. The CDR3 sequence is CASGQGAGEAFF. The CDR3 nucleotides are TGTGCCAGCGGACAGGGGGCTGGTGAAGCTTTCTTT.

The chain joins TRBV6-1 to TRBJ1-3; D possibly corresponds to TRBD1 (5 bases). V was pared by 4 bases and J by 0 bases, with 19 bases between. CDR1 MNHNS and CDR2 SASEGT come from the germline V gene. This CDR3 region has 18 residues. CDR3 amino acids: CASSVYRTSTGSGNTIYF. The CDR3 bases are TGTGCCAGCAGTGTCTACCGTACATCTACAGGCTCTGGAAACACCATATATTTT.

This chain uses TRBV25-1 with TRBJ1-3; possible D gene TRBD1, 5 bases. The CDR3 length is 16 residues. Germline CDR1 MGHDK, CDR2 SYGVNS. Trimming removed 1 base at V and 5 bases at J, with 15 bases between. This CDR3 reads CASSEWGRGTRNTIYF. In DNA form, the CDR3 reads TGTGCCAGCAGTGAATGGGGGAGAGGGACTAGAAACACCATATATTTT. Full variable domain (outside the CDR3, taken from reference TRBV25-1 and TRBJ1-3): EADIYQTPRYLVIGTGKKITLECSQTMGHDKMYWYQQDPGMELHLIHYSYGVNSTEKGDLSSESTVSRIRTEHFPLTLESARPSHTSQYLCASSEWGRGTRNTIYFGEGSWLTVV.

V gene TRBV9 combines with J gene TRBJ2-5; tentative D call: TRBD1 (5 bases). V dropped 3 bases and J dropped 5 bases, with 20 bases sitting between them. The CDR3 runs 16 residues. Per germline, CDR1 SGDLS and CDR2 YYNGEE. CDR3 nucleotide sequence: TGTGCCAGCAGCGCCGGGTCGTCAGGGATGGGGGAGACCCAGTACTTC. It specifies CASSAGSSGMGETQYF.

The genes are TRBV14 and TRBJ2-4, with a weak D call TRBD2 (6 bases). The CDR3 consists of 12 residues. Trimming removed 4 bases at V and 11 bases at J, with 12 bases between. Germline loops: CDR1 SGHDN, CDR2 FVKESK. This CDR3 is CASSLRDGLQYF. CDR3 sequence (DNA): TGTGCCAGCAGCCTGCGGGACGGACTTCAGTACTTC. Supplemented by reference TRBV14 and TRBJ2-4, the full variable domain reads EAGVTQFPSHSVIEKGQTVTLRCDPISGHDNLYWYRRVMGKEIKFLLHFVKESKQDESGMPNNRFLAERTGGTYSTLKVQPAELEDSGVYFCASSLRDGLQYFGAGTRLSVL.

The chain has TRBV20-1 and TRBJ1-1; 7 positions agree with TRBD1. CDR1 DFQATT and CDR2 SNEGSKA come from the germline V gene (reference sequence). The CDR3 is 15 residues long. Unmatched junction bases numbered 13, after V lost 7 bases and J lost 2 bases. The CDR3 DNA reads as TGCAGTGTAGACCCCGGGACAGTGCAAAACACTGAAGCTTTCTTT. Translation: CSVDPGTVQNTEAFF.

This clonotype turned up a few times. The CDR3 loop reads CASSAPSSSYNEQFF. In DNA, the CDR3 is TGTGCCAGCAGTGCACCATCGAGCTCCTACAATGAGCAGTTCTTC. V is TRBV6-1 and J is TRBJ2-1; D ambiguous. V was pared by 4 bases and J by 0 bases, with 10 bases between. This CDR3 is 15 amino acids long. Germline V gene lookup returns CDR1 MNHNS and CDR2 SASEGT.

This rearrangement joins TRBV20-1 to TRBJ1-4, with D tentatively TRBD1 (5 bases). V was pared by 0 bases and J by 7 bases, with 18 bases between. Germline V gene lookup returns CDR1 DFQATT and CDR2 SNEGSKA (reference sequence). The CDR3 loop spans 16 amino acids. The CDR3 coding sequence is TGCAGTGCTAGAGATTCCACCGGCAGGGAGACTGAAAAACTGTTTTTT. Protein product: CSARDSTGRETEKLFF.

This clonotype was seen repeatedly, ten times or more. The genes are TRBV24-1 and TRBJ2-3; D uncertain. From germline, CDR1 is KGHDR and CDR2 SFDVKD. Trimming took off 3 bases at V and 3 bases at J, with 3 bases between the two ends. There are 12 residues in the CDR3. CDR3 in amino acids: CATSDVTDTQYF. CDR3 DNA: TGTGCCACCAGTGATGTGACAGATACGCAGTATTTT.

This clonotype was picked up many times. CDR3 sequence: CSVRTGVETQYF. The DNA of the CDR3 is TGCAGCGTACGGACAGGGGTGGAGACCCAGTACTTC. The J gene is TRBJ2-5, the V gene TRBV29-1; 9 bases map to TRBD1. CDR1 is SQVTM and CDR2 is ANQGSEA in the germline V gene. The CDR3 is 12 residues long. V lost 6 bases to trimming and J lost 5 bases; unmatched junction nucleotides: 4.

This clonotype showed up just a few times. The genes are TRBV20-1 and TRBJ2-1, with unresolved D. Germline V gene data show CDR1 as DFQATT and CDR2 as SNEGSKA (reference sequence). V lost 0 bases, J lost 8 bases, and 20 bases lay in between. The CDR3 length is 16 residues. CDR3 loop: CSARDFRKNKIDEQFF. The CDR3 DNA is TGCAGTGCTAGAGATTTTCGAAAAAATAAGATCGATGAGCAGTTCTTC.

The chain uses TRBV27 and TRBJ2-7; D unclear. Germline loops: CDR1 MNHEY, CDR2 SMNVEV (reference sequence). CDR3 length: 14 residues. Trimming took 2 bases from V and 1 from J, leaving 9 bases between them. CDR3 protein: CASSLAPESYEQYF. The CDR3 DNA sequence: TGTGCCAGCAGTTTAGCTCCGGAATCCTACGAGCAGTACTTC.

This chain joins TRBV27 and TRBJ2-3; TRBD1 might be the D (5 bases). CDR1 and CDR2 from the germline V gene are MNHEY and SMNVEV (reference sequence). The CDR3 has 17 amino acids. V lost 4 bases and J lost 2, with 19 bases in between. The CDR3 coding sequence is TGTGCCAGCAGTTACGGTGACCAGGGCTTGAACACAGATACGCAGTATTTT. The encoded protein is CASSYGDQGLNTDTQYF.

This clonotype occurred a few times. The V gene is TRBV6-2 or TRBV6-3, the J gene TRBJ2-1; 7 bases match TRBD2. With 0 bases clipped from V and 1 base from J, the junction kept 6 bases outside the gene matches. Germline V gene sequence: CDR1 MNHEY, CDR2 SVGEGT. This CDR3 comprises 17 residues. CDR3 amino acids: CASSYSSRDYSYNEQFF. The DNA of the CDR3 is TGTGCCAGCAGTTACTCCTCCAGGGACTATTCCTACAATGAGCAGTTCTTC.

There are a few counts of this clonotype. V usage is TRBV24-1 and J usage is TRBJ2-5, with TRBD2 matching over 9 bases. The J call may be wrong; the DNA end is better matched by TRBJ2-1. The CDR3 length is 15 residues. Germline assignment: CDR1 KGHDR and CDR2 SFDVKD. The CDR3 is CATTAGGPGGNEQFF. DNA for the CDR3: TGTGCCACCACGGCGGGGGGGCCCGGGGGGAATGAGCAGTTCTTC.

The chain is built from TRBV29-1 and TRBJ2-7; D perhaps matches TRBD1 (5 bases). The germline V and J ends were trimmed by 1 base and 5 bases, with 9 bases remaining between them. The CDR3 loop spans 12 amino acids. Germline assignment: CDR1 SQVTM and CDR2 ANQGSEA. DNA for the CDR3: TGCAGCGTTGAAGGCCAGGGTAACGAGCAGTACTTC. Encoded protein: CSVEGQGNEQYF.

This sequence joins TRBV7-2 and TRBJ2-7; the match to TRBD2 covers 7 bases. The CDR3 covers 15 residues. Germline CDR1 is SGHTA and CDR2 is FQGNSA. Trimming removed 7 bases from V and 0 bases from J; junction bases left unmatched: 9. This CDR3 reads CASTPGGGSSYEQYF. The DNA for the CDR3 is TGTGCCAGCACCCCTGGAGGCGGGAGCTCCTACGAGCAGTACTTC. Complete variable domain (other parts from reference TRBV7-2 and TRBJ2-7): GAGVSQSPSNKVTEKGKDVELRCDPISGHTALYWYRQSLGQGLEFLIYFQGNSAPDKSGLPSDRFSAERTGGSVSTLTIQRTQQEDSAVYLCASTPGGGSSYEQYFGPGTRLTVT.